The present TCR beta chain was sequenced within a study of blood T cell repertoires in COVID-19. About the study: In each case, the material was cDNA or gDNA derived from T cells, B-cell-depleted T cells, or PBMCs.

The repertoire was sequenced with immunoSEQ multiplex PCR; TCRdb's copy has only in-frame clones and lacks some. The sample records 75,000 to 90,000 clones, 86% being singletons. This CDR3 has 17 residues. The J segment lost 0 bases and the V segment lost 4 bases, leaving 11 bases of the junction unmatched. Germline V gene lookup returns CDR1 SGHKS and CDR2 YYEKEE (reference sequence). Sequencing was done on a sample of peripheral blood. This chain links TRBV5-5 with TRBJ2-3; the match to TRBD2 covers 7 bases. The clonotype was recovered from a man aged 50 to 60 with active COVID-19. CDR3 region: CASSPDWGGGSTDTQYF. Here the CDR3 DNA reads TGTGCCAGCAGCCCGGACTGGGGCGGGGGTAGCACAGATACGCAGTATTTT.